The sequence of this T cell receptor beta chain was determined in a study of cytomegalovirus exposure and HLA in healthy donors. General observations from the study: In vitro experiments confirmed that a few CMV-associated chains were specific for CMV antigens. Using a false discovery rate of 0.05, a later analysis showed that 16,951 TCR beta sequences were associated with HLA alleles.

PCR primers comprised 60 Vbeta and 13 Jbeta primers. Method: immunoSEQ multiplex PCR; TCRdb's copy keeps in-frame clones and lacks some. The sample contains 100,000 to 120,000 clones, around three quarters of which appear only once. With respect to this clone: Its antigen is unidentified.

At collection, donors were nominally healthy, but unrecorded immune exposures were probable. V lost 4 bases, J lost 3 bases, and 10 bases lay in between. The CDR3 is 14 residues long. The sample was PBMCs. The chain has TRBV23-1 and TRBJ1-5; D is ambiguous. TRBV23-1 belongs to the ORF category, with a function that is uncertain. This TCR was sampled from a woman aged 25 to 39 in good health and CMV-seronegative. This CDR3 reads CASSPGSVNQPQHF. CDR3 sequence (DNA): TGCGCCAGCAGTCCCGGGAGCGTCAATCAGCCCCAGCATTTT.